A single sample is the source of the 11 T cell receptor beta chains below, sequenced in a study of T cell responses to AZD1222 COVID-19 vaccine. TCRdb's table, derived via immunoSEQ multiplex PCR, lists solely in-frame clones and lacks some. The repertoire holds more than 100,000 clones, with 90% as singletons. Sequenced material: peripheral blood, taken on day 0 of AZD1222 vaccination. The receptors were gathered from an adult in good health.

The chain recombines TRBV30 with TRBJ1-3, with a possible D match to TRBD1 (6 bases). CDR1 is GTSNPN and CDR2 is SVGIG in the germline V gene (reference sequence). The CDR3 runs 14 residues. Trimming left V 8 bases short and J 1 base short, with 15 bases between. DNA for the CDR3: TGTGCCATGCCACGAGGGGGGTCTGGAAACACCATATATTTT. Amino acids: CAMPRGGSGNTIYF.

This clone occurred once. V and J are TRBV27 and TRBJ1-5; D is unresolved. The V and J ends lost 5 bases and 5 bases respectively, with 10 bases between them. CDR3 length: 13 residues. Germline CDR1 MNHEY, CDR2 SMNVEV (reference sequence). In nucleotides, the CDR3 is TGTGCCAGCAGTACACAACCCTATCAGCCCCAGCATTTT. This codes for CASSTQPYQPQHF.

This clone has more than one count but fewer than ten. V and J are TRBV7-9 and TRBJ1-4; D is possibly TRBD1 (5 bases). The V and J ends lost 4 bases and 3 bases respectively, with 15 bases between them. This CDR3 region has 16 residues. Per germline, CDR1 SEHNR and CDR2 FQNEAQ (reference sequence). The CDR3 region is CASSSGWRGPNEKLFF. For the CDR3, the DNA is TGTGCCAGCAGCTCGGGTTGGAGGGGACCTAATGAAAAACTGTTTTTT. Using reference TRBV7-9 and TRBJ1-4 for the parts outside the CDR3, the full variable domain is DTGVSQNPRHKITKRGQNVTFRCDPISEHNRLYWYRQTLGQGPEFLTYFQNEAQLEKSRLLSDRFSAERPKGSFSTLEIQRTEQGDSAMYLCASSSGWRGPNEKLFFGSGTQLSVL.

This clone was observed a handful of times. CDR3 region: CASSSQTQPQGAEKAFF. The CDR3 bases are TGTGCCAGCAGTTCCCAGACTCAACCACAGGGGGCTGAGAAAGCTTTCTTT. The chain employs TRBV28 and TRBJ1-1; 9 bases match TRBD1. Trimming cost V 4 bases and J 9 bases; bases outside gene matches: 18. Germline assignment: CDR1 MDHEN and CDR2 SYDVKM. This CDR3 has 17 amino acids.

This clone was detected only once. The chain has TRBV24-1 and TRBJ2-1; 10 bases are shared with TRBD2. The CDR3 length is 15 residues. Trimming took 4 bases from V and 5 from J; bases not matched to a gene: 4. Germline CDR1 KGHDR, CDR2 SFDVKD. The CDR3 protein is CATSDLAGDDNEQFF. CDR3 DNA: TGTGCCACCAGTGACCTAGCGGGAGACGACAATGAGCAGTTCTTC.

V gene TRBV5-4 combines with J gene TRBJ1-1, with D unclear. V was clipped by 4 bases and J by 0 bases, with 7 bases between them. The CDR3 has 13 amino acids. The germline gives CDR1 SGHNT, CDR2 YYREEE (reference sequence). DNA of the CDR3: TGTGCCAGCAGCCTAACGATGAACACTGAAGCTTTCTTT. The encoded protein is CASSLTMNTEAFF. The whole variable domain, remainder taken from reference TRBV5-4 and TRBJ1-1, is ETGVTQSPTHLIKTRGQQVTLRCSSQSGHNTVSWYQQALGQGPQFIFQYYREEENGRGNFPPRFSGLQFPNYSSELNVNALELDDSALYLCASSLTMNTEAFFGQGTRLTVV.

The chain is built from TRBV4-2 and TRBJ2-2, with D hard to call. CDR3 size: 16 residues. V was trimmed by 0 bases and J by 2 bases, leaving 10 bases between them. Germline V gene sequence: CDR1 LGHNA, CDR2 YNFKEQ. CDR3 sequence reads: CASSQESGSNTGELFF. DNA of the CDR3: TGTGCCAGCAGCCAAGAATCAGGCAGTAACACCGGGGAGCTGTTTTTT.

The chain carries TRBV29-1 and TRBJ2-7; D unresolved. The ends were cut back, 5 bases at V and 0 bases at J, with 14 bases in the middle. CDR3 length: 14 amino acids. The germline CDR1 and CDR2 sequences are SQVTM and ANQGSEA. The CDR3 region has the DNA TGCAGCGTTAGGGTGATCGGCAGCTCCTACGAGCAGTACTTC. Translating gives CSVRVIGSSYEQYF.

The CDR3 loop is CASSLRDSDTEAFF. CDR3 sequence (DNA): TGTGCCAGCAGCTTGAGGGACTCAGACACTGAAGCTTTCTTT. The chain uses TRBV7-9 and TRBJ1-1; a weak D match, TRBD1 (5 bases). There are 14 residues in the CDR3. The germline gives CDR1 SEHNR, CDR2 FQNEAQ (reference sequence). The V end was cut by 3 bases, the J end by 3 bases, with 11 bases between. The variable domain in full, completed from reference TRBV7-9 and TRBJ1-1, reads DTGVSQNPRHKITKRGQNVTFRCDPISEHNRLYWYRQTLGQGPEFLTYFQNEAQLEKSRLLSDRFSAERPKGSFSTLEIQRTEQGDSAMYLCASSLRDSDTEAFFGQGTRLTVV.

The chain couples TRBV5-6 to TRBJ1-1; D perhaps matches TRBD1 (5 bases). CDR1 SGHDT and CDR2 YYEEEE come from the germline V gene. V lost 6 bases, J lost 3 bases, and 21 bases lay in between. The CDR3 loop spans 16 amino acids. CDR3 loop: CASTSGLLRGYTEAFF. As DNA, the CDR3 is TGTGCCAGCACCTCGGGCCTTTTGAGGGGTTACACTGAAGCTTTCTTT.

The chain links TRBV6-5 to TRBJ2-7; no firm D call. Trimming pared 2 bases from V and 2 bases from J, leaving 10 bases between. The CDR3 is 14 residues long. Germline CDR1 and CDR2: MNHEY and SVGAGI. In DNA, the CDR3 is TGTGCCAGCAGTTACCGTACTCTAACCTACGAGCAGTACTTC. Amino acids: CASSYRTLTYEQYF.